This TCR beta chain was profiled in a study of T cells in women clearing cervical HPV infection (dated by TCRdb to 2017 to 2018). About the full investigation: Cases were some 24 women with histologically confirmed HPV16-related CIN3 or worse, including a couple of invasive cancers. Controls were some 26 women whose single incident HPV16 infection cleared within 12 months without precancer or cancer developing. Blood from cases was drawn at the visit where the lesion was first identified, while blood from controls was drawn once the infection was no longer detected. Among cases, blood sampling came a median of 149 days after lesion detection, with an interquartile range of about 80 to 230 days. HLA typing was available for only a few women, so HLA type could not be excluded as a confounder. This exploratory proof-of-principle case-control study, nested within the Guanacaste HPV Natural History Study in Costa Rica, compared TCR repertoires among women with different cervical HPV16 outcomes. Cases were matched to controls by age within five years and by the year the sample was collected. Median age was roughly 35 years in cases versus around 40 in controls, and baseline characteristics did not differ significantly. The parent cohort enrolled 10,000 to 13,000 women aged 18 or older in Guanacaste, Costa Rica, during about 1993 to 1995 and followed them for approximately 7 years. Five blinded duplicates per group were added as quality controls, so that 60 or so samples were obtained: around 50 participants and 10 replicates. The paper as a whole reports these results and caveats: Because the number of T cells per sample was unknown, the richness differences could reflect varying T-cell content rather than repertoire biology. Random forest classifiers that combined richness and V gene abundances separated cases from controls with an estimated AUC of roughly 0.83. The cross-sectional design could not show whether associations preceded infection or resulted from it; effector/memory subsets and HPV-specific T cells were not isolated. TRBV6-7 relative abundance was lower in cases than in controls (approximately 0.11% versus 0.16%; Bonferroni P = 0.0008). Significantly higher TCR repertoire richness was observed in CIN3+ cases than in controls across sequencing depths, whereas no difference in evenness was found.

Every participant had a single incident cervical HPV16 infection, and prevalent HPV16 infections were excluded. Cervical HPV DNA was detected with MY09/MY11 PCR, and genotyping was done with dot-blot hybridization. Under 17 mL of heparinized blood was centrifuged, after which the buffy coat was aliquoted, frozen at -30 degrees C, and then stored at -80 degrees C. Genomic DNA was extracted from buffy coat specimens using QIAGEN kits. Per the germline V gene (reference sequence), LNHDA is the CDR1 and SQIVND is the CDR2. The CDR3 measures 12 amino acids from cysteine to phenylalanine. Only the CDR3 bases that were read are kept: 27 of them, in frame from base 1. V sheds 7 bases and J sheds 1 base, leaving 7 bases between their ends. With respect to this clone: Its antigen remains unidentified. The read halts 3 residues ahead of the CDR3 end, with the missing end drawn from the germline J gene.

Using the immunoSEQ assay, multiplex PCR amplified TCR beta CDR3 regions from an average of approximately 1,200 ng of genomic DNA per sample. Primer bias was corrected in the assay by using a complete synthetic TCR repertoire to establish an amplification baseline. The amplicons were sequenced on the Illumina platform. In the paper's pipeline: Error correction of the sequences involved clustering with frequency ratios plus a modified nearest-neighbor algorithm, after which the sequences were analyzed in the immunoSEQ Analyzer using IMGT gene definitions. At each rarefaction depth, TCR richness and evenness were averaged across 20 rarefaction repeats, and any sample with fewer sequences than the depth was left out. V, D and J gene relative abundances were compared between groups with Wilcoxon rank sum tests, applying FDR correction. For the blinded duplicates, the intraclass correlation was roughly 96% for TCR richness and averaged 76.4% across about 64 gene segments. This immuneACCESS table, as held by TCRdb, lists in-frame sequences with V and J called but not all clones. Of the missing ones, under half trace to an unresolved V gene in checked studies; the others have no known cause. Clone size and the V and J calls come from that table; the DNA yielded D and trimming. In this sample's table one finds about 36,000 clones. The ten largest clones capture roughly 4% of the sample.

Sequenced material: blood buffy coat. The origin of this receptor is a woman aged 18 to 75 with a cervical HPV16 infection that either progressed to CIN3+ or cleared (not recorded which). The chain is encoded by TRBV19 joined to TRBJ1-2, with no reliable assignment of the D segment. The CDR3 bases that were read are TGTGCCAGTAAGGTGAATAACTATGGC. Translated, this gives CASKVNNYG. The complete CDR3 protein is CASKVNNYGYTF.